This T cell receptor beta chain was observed in a study of blood T cells in healthy people across ages (dated by TCRdb to between 2015 and 2016). About the study as a whole: Template switching captured roughly one uniquely barcoded TCR beta cDNA molecule per two T cells in model experiments. To avoid experimental bias, donors of different ages were spread randomly across the sequencing lanes. Using deep sequencing normalized with unique cDNA molecular identifiers, the study measured how TCR beta repertoire diversity changes with age. For two donors (one aged 18 to 29 and one aged 80 or older), the study analyzed two additional independent replicas of 1 million unique cDNA reads from the same blood draw. The donors were split into four age groups: young (average 16 years), middle-aged (nearly 40), aged (over 55) and long-lived (under 85). General findings and caveats noted by the study authors: The percentage of naive T cells measured by flow cytometry correlated strongly with observed TCR beta diversity. Compared with the aged group, more naive CD4+ T cells, fewer expanded clones and increased TCR diversity were shown by the long-lived group, suggesting age selection. The CMV infection status of donors was not known, potentially confounding age-related changes in expanded clonotypes. Because profiling used bulk unsorted PBMCs, naive and antigen-experienced compartments could not be compared conclusively. Observed TCR beta diversity per million T cells fell roughly linearly with age, and a significant reduction was already apparent by age around 40. Estimates of total diversity based on one million sequenced T cells were considered lower bounds and underestimates.

Donors were 39 systemically healthy Caucasian individuals from Russia aged roughly 6 to 95 years. Each donor gave 8 to 10 milliliters of peripheral blood, drawn into EDTA-treated Vacutainer tubes. Ficoll-Paque density-gradient centrifugation was used to isolate PBMCs, with at least 7 million per sample. Trizol reagent was used to extract total RNA from PBMCs, with at least 5.5 micrograms per sample. For every donor, an aliquot of PBMCs went through flow cytometry to measure the percentages of naive CD45RAhigh/CD27high T cells. Library generation was performed with 5' RACE. Sequencing took place on an Illumina HiSeq 2500. A second about 6 to 11 cycle PCR used a sample-barcoded 5' primer and a J-beta primer mix. A template-switch 5' adaptor carrying 12 random nucleotides introduced a unique molecular identifier onto each TCR beta cDNA molecule. Each sample yielded at least 2.5 million CDR3-containing paired-end reads. The Mint cDNA synthesis kit, primed by a TRBC-specific oligonucleotide, was used to synthesize first-strand cDNA from all RNA. Following uracil-DNA glycosylase treatment, all cDNA underwent a first 18-cycle PCR with the universal primers M1SS and BC2_uni_R. The original methods were these. Normalization of each sample was performed by random selection of 1 million high-quality reads, each carrying a distinct molecular identifier. Reads sharing molecular identifiers were discarded rather than binned into consensus sequences. MiTCR, run with a Q25 quality threshold and the strictest error-elimination algorithm, handled CDR3 identification, clonotype clustering and error correction. A nonparametric unseen species model using Euler transformation provided a lower-bound estimate of total TCR beta diversity. The public reads were run again by TCRdb, first through fastp at Q25 and then through MiXCR, and only productive beta chains were kept. Every distinct CDR3 protein forms one entry, paired with its most common genes and DNA. TCRdb, not the authors, supplied the V and J calls. The sample table shows under 950,000 distinct CDR3 sequences, and about a fifth are seen once. The ten biggest clones cover roughly 22% of the sample.

In the germline V gene, CDR1 corresponds to MGHRA and CDR2 to YSYEKL. V is shortened by 2 bases, J by 2 bases, and the region joining them spans 10 bases. The CDR3, cysteine through phenylalanine, is 14 amino acids long. Only CDR3 DNA is held: 42 bases, read in frame from base 1. Only a few counts were recorded for this clonotype. Its antigen remains unidentified. Base qualities are not provided; no much larger clone lies one nucleotide away. This sequence originates from a man in his 70s in good health. The sequencing sample was made of blood. This chain is built from TRBV4-1 and TRBJ2-7, with the D segment identity uncertain. The sequenced DNA: TGCGCCAGCAGCCAATCGGGCACCACCTACGAGCAGTACTTC. Translated, this is CASSQSGTTYEQYF.